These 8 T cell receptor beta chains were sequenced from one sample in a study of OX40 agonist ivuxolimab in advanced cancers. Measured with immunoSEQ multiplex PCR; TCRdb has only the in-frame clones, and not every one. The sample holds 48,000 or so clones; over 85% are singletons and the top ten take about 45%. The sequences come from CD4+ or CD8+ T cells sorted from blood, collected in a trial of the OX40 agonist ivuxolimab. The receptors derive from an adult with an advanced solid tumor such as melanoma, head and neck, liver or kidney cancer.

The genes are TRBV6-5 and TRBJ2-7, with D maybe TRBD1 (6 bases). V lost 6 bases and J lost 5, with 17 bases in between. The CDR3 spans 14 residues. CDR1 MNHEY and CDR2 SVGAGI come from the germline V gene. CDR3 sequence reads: CASRITGMSNEQYF. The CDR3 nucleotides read TGTGCCAGCAGGATAACAGGGATGAGCAACGAGCAGTACTTC.

The DNA for the CDR3 is TGTGCCAGCAGTCGCCTTCGACTTGAGTGGTCCTACGAGCAGTACTTC. It specifies CASSRLRLEWSYEQYF. J is TRBJ2-7 and V is TRBV6-6; no clear D. Germline CDR1 MNHNY, CDR2 SVGAGI (reference sequence). The CDR3 loop spans 16 amino acids. The V end was cut by 5 bases, the J end by 1 base, with 18 bases between.

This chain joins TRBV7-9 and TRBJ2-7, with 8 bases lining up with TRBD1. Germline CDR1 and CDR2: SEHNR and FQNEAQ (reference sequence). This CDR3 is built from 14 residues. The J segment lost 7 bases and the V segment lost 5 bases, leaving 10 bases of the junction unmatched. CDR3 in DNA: TGTGCCAGCAGCCCCCCCCAGGGGGCGGGTGAGCAGTACTTC. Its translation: CASSPPQGAGEQYF. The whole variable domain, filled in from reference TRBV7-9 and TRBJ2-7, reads DTGVSQNPRHKITKRGQNVTFRCDPISEHNRLYWYRQTLGQGPEFLTYFQNEAQLEKSRLLSDRFSAERPKGSFSTLEIQRTEQGDSAMYLCASSPPQGAGEQYFGPGTRLTVT.

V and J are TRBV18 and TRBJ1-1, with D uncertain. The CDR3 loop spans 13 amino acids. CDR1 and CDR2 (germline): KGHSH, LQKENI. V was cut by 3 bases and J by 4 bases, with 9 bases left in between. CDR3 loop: CASSPESGTEAFF. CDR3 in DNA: TGTGCCAGCTCACCGGAAAGCGGCACTGAAGCTTTCTTT.

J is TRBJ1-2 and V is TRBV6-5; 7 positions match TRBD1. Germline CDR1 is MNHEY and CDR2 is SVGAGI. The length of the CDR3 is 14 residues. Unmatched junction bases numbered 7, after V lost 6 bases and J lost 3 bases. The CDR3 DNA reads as TGTGCCAGCAGAACTGGGACAGTTCACTATGGCTACACCTTC. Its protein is CASRTGTVHYGYTF.

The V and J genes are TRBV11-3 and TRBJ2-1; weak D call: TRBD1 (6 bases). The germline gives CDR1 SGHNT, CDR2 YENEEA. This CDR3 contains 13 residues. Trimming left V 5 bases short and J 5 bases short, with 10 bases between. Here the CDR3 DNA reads TGTGCCAGCAGCAACCGGGACAACAATGAGCAGTTCTTC. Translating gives CASSNRDNNEQFF.

CDR3 region: CASSQEVAQETQYF. As DNA, the CDR3 is TGTGCCAGCAGCCAAGAAGTCGCCCAAGAGACCCAGTACTTC. V usage is TRBV14 and J usage is TRBJ2-5; D ambiguous. V was cut by 0 bases and J by 1 base, with 6 bases left in between. The germline V gene encodes CDR1 SGHDN and CDR2 FVKESK. The CDR3 sequence is 14 residues long.

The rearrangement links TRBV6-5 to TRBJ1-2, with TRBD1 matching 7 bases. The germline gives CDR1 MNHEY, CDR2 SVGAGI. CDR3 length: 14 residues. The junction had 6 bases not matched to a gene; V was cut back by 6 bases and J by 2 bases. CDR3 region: CASRPTGDNYGYTF. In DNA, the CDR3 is TGTGCCAGCAGACCAACAGGGGACAACTATGGCTACACCTTC.